This is a list of T cell receptor beta chains from one sample in a study of early T cells in non-severe SARS-CoV-2 infection. TCRdb processed the 5' RACE reads anew with MiXCR; each CDR3 protein has one entry. Among some 77,000 distinct CDR3 sequences, roughly 9.4% were seen once, and the ten largest hold 4.8%. The sample was whole blood. The source of these receptors is an adult who was a healthcare worker with PCR-confirmed SARS-CoV-2 infection or an uninfected control (not recorded which). Each CDR3 is given with its conserved first and last residue. The D gene is left open where the match is weak. A row's size may be missing; if present it is once, few, many or a size class.

clone size | J gene | CDR3 length | V gene | D gene | CDR3 DNA | CDR3 protein
NA | TRBJ2-7 | 12 | TRBV20-1 | TRBD1 | TGCAGTGCTACGGACAGGGGATACGAGCAGTACTTC | CSATDRGYEQYF
many | TRBJ2-3 | 16 | TRBV7-2 | TRBD2 | TGTGCCAGCAGGGACGGGGGGCTAGCGGGCACCGATACGCAGTATTTT | CASRDGGLAGTDTQYF
many | TRBJ2-2 | 17 | TRBV18 | TRBD1 | TGTGCCAGCTCACCCCGAACAGGGGGAAAGAACACCGGGGAGCTGTTTTTT | CASSPRTGGKNTGELFF
many | TRBJ1-1 | 14 | TRBV7-9 | NA | TGTGCCAGCAGCCAGATCGGGGGCGGCGCTGAAGCTTTCTTT | CASSQIGGGAEAFF
NA | TRBJ1-2 | 12 | TRBV10-3 | NA | TGTGCCCAACCCGGACAGAACTATGGCTACACCTTC | CAQPGQNYGYTF
NA | TRBJ2-7 | 15 | TRBV28 | TRBD2 | TGTGCCAGCACGGGGCTAGCGGGAGACTCCTACGAGCAGTACTTC | CASTGLAGDSYEQYF
many | TRBJ1-1 | 13 | TRBV6-5 | NA | TGTGCCAGCAGTAGGGGGGGTGACACTGAAGCTTTCTTT | CASSRGGDTEAFF
many | TRBJ1-6 | 19 | TRBV28 | NA | TGTGCCAGCAGTCCCAGCGGTGAGGTTTCAGTAGCCTATAATTCACCCCTCCACTTT | CASSPSGEVSVAYNSPLHF
few | TRBJ2-1 | 14 | TRBV7-3 | TRBD2 | TGTGCCAGCAGCGTGAGCGGGAACCGAAATGAGCAGTTCTTC | CASSVSGNRNEQFF
few | TRBJ1-3 | 18 | TRBV30 | TRBD1 | TGTGCCTGGAGTCGGGACAGGGGCCACGTACCCTCTGGAAACACCATATATTTT | CAWSRDRGHVPSGNTIYF
many | TRBJ1-5 | 15 | TRBV10-3 | NA | TGTGCCATCAGTGAGGCAGGAGGGGGCAATCAGCCCCAGCATTTT | CAISEAGGGNQPQHF
NA | TRBJ1-1 | 13 | TRBV3-1 | NA | TGTGCCAGCAGACGGGTCGGGAACACTGAAGCTTTCTTT | CASRRVGNTEAFF
NA | TRBJ1-2 | 14 | TRBV5-1 | NA | TGCGCCAGCAGCACAGGGACACCGAACTATGGCTACACCTTC | CASSTGTPNYGYTF
many | TRBJ2-7 | 13 | TRBV10-3 | TRBD1 | TGTGCCATCAACCGGGACAGGAACGCCGAGCAGTACTTC | CAINRDRNAEQYF
many | TRBJ1-3 | 15 | TRBV6-1 | NA | TGTGCCAGCAGTCAACTCAGGGAGCCTGGAAACACCATATATTTT | CASSQLREPGNTIYF
many | TRBJ1-6 | 14 | TRBV5-1 | TRBD1 | TGCGCCAGCAGGGTCGGACAGGATAATTCACCCCTCCACTTT | CASRVGQDNSPLHF
many | TRBJ2-1 | 15 | TRBV5-6 | TRBD2 | TGTGCCAGCAAACGTGGCGGGAGGGCCCTCAGTGAGCAGTTCTTC | CASKRGGRALSEQFF
few | TRBJ1-1 | 12 | TRBV27 | TRBD1 | TGTGCCAGCAGCCCAGGGGGCACTGAAGCTTTCTTT | CASSPGGTEAFF
many | TRBJ2-5 | 15 | TRBV7-7 | TRBD1 | TGTGCCAGCAGCTTAATGACAGGGCCTGGGGAGACCCAGTACTTC | CASSLMTGPGETQYF
many | TRBJ2-7 | 13 | TRBV18 | NA | TGTGCCAGCTCACCAACGTCCCAAAACGAGCAGTACTTC | CASSPTSQNEQYF
NA | TRBJ2-3 | 14 | TRBV19 | NA | TGTGACAGTAATAGGAGGCTAATCACAGATACGCAGTATTTT | CDSNRRLITDTQYF
NA | TRBJ1-2 | 13 | TRBV18 | NA | TGTGCCAGCTCACCACCAGAAAACTATGGCTACACCTTC | CASSPPENYGYTF
few | TRBJ2-7 | 14 | TRBV28 | TRBD2 | TGTGCCAGCAGAAATAGCGGGGGTACCTACGAGCAGTACTTC | CASRNSGGTYEQYF
few | TRBJ1-2 | 13 | TRBV12-3/TRBV12-4 | NA | TGTGCCAGCAGTTTTAAATCGGGGGATGGCTACACCTTC | CASSFKSGDGYTF
NA | TRBJ2-5 | 14 | TRBV4-2 | NA | TGTGCCAGCAGCCAAGGGGGGGCGGAAGAGACCCAGTACTTC | CASSQGGAEETQYF
few | TRBJ2-1 | 14 | TRBV9 | TRBD1 | TGTGCCAGCAGCCAAGGGGGCAGTTTGAATGAGCAGTTCTTC | CASSQGGSLNEQFF
many | TRBJ1-2 | 15 | TRBV5-4 | NA | TGTGCCAGCAGCCCAGGAGGGAGGCCATACTATGGCTACACCTTC | CASSPGGRPYYGYTF
NA | TRBJ2-3 | 15 | TRBV5-1 | NA | TGCGCCAGCAGCTTGTCGGATACTAGCACAGATACGCAGTATTTT | CASSLSDTSTDTQYF
many | TRBJ2-3 | 15 | TRBV20-1 | TRBD2 | TGCAGTGCTAGAGTGGGAGGGCCTTTCACAGATACGCAGTATTTT | CSARVGGPFTDTQYF
few | TRBJ1-2 | 15 | TRBV18 | NA | TGTGCCAGCTCACGTCAGGGTCGGGCTAACTATGGCTACACCTTC | CASSRQGRANYGYTF
few | TRBJ2-2 | 15 | TRBV4-2 | NA | TGTGCCAGCAGCCAAGGGCGGGAACTACCCGGGGAGCTGTTTTTT | CASSQGRELPGELFF
many | TRBJ1-2 | 13 | TRBV5-1 | TRBD1 | TGCGCCAGCAGCCTGACTGACCAGGGGGGTAGAACCTTC | CASSLTDQGGRTF
NA | TRBJ2-7 | 15 | TRBV20-1 | NA | TGCAGTGCCCCTTCTGCGGGACAGCCCACCTACGAGCAGTACTTC | CSAPSAGQPTYEQYF
many | TRBJ2-3 | 15 | TRBV7-2 | NA | TGTGCCAGCGGGGGCCGCGGAGGGGCCGCAGATACGCAGTATTTT | CASGGRGGAADTQYF
many | TRBJ2-5 | 16 | TRBV13 | TRBD2 | TGTGCCAGCAGCTCCCTCAGTTCGCGGGGGGCCGAGACCCAGTACTTC | CASSSLSSRGAETQYF
many | TRBJ2-1 | 11 | TRBV6-5 | NA | TGTGCCAGCACCCAGGGTGGTAGGATGTTCTTC | CASTQGGRMFF
few | TRBJ2-6 | 15 | TRBV19 | NA | TGTGCCAGTAGCCTTGACAGGTCTGGGGCCAACGTCCTGACTTTC | CASSLDRSGANVLTF
many | TRBJ2-1 | 13 | TRBV19 | NA | TGTGCCAGTAGTGAGCGGACCTACAATGAGCAGTTCTTC | CASSERTYNEQFF
NA | TRBJ1-2 | 15 | TRBV19 | NA | TGTGCCAGTAGTATAGTCTCGGCAGGGAATTATGGCTACACCTTC | CASSIVSAGNYGYTF
many | TRBJ2-7 | 16 | TRBV7-2 | NA | TGTGCCAGCAGCCCATTCCCCGGAGGTGGAAAGTACGAGCAGTACTTC | CASSPFPGGGKYEQYF
many | TRBJ2-3 | 13 | TRBV18 | NA | TGTGCCAGCTCACAAATTAGCACAGATACGCAGTATTTT | CASSQISTDTQYF
NA | TRBJ2-7 | 11 | TRBV20-1 | NA | TGCAGTGCTATTCCTAGACACGAGCAGTACTTC | CSAIPRHEQYF
many | TRBJ2-7 | 15 | TRBV6-2/TRBV6-3 | NA | TGTGCCAGCAGACCCGGTCCAGCGGGCGCCTACGAGCAGTACTTC | CASRPGPAGAYEQYF
many | TRBJ1-5 | 13 | TRBV28 | NA | TGTGCCAGCAGCCGGGGGGGGAATCAGCCCCAGCATTTT | CASSRGGNQPQHF
few | TRBJ1-6 | 16 | TRBV7-9 | TRBD1 | TGTGCCAGCAGTTTTCGGACAGGCGGGGATAATTCACCCCTCCACTTT | CASSFRTGGDNSPLHF
many | TRBJ2-7 | 14 | TRBV28 | TRBD2 | TGTGCCAGCAGTATAGCGGGAGCTATCTACGAGCAGTACTTC | CASSIAGAIYEQYF
NA | TRBJ1-1 | 13 | TRBV10-2 | TRBD1 | TGCGCCATTTCCGGACAGGTGAACACTGAAGCTTTCTTT | CAISGQVNTEAFF
many | TRBJ2-1 | 14 | TRBV12-5 | NA | TGTGCTAGTGGTTCCTTAGCGCGAGCCGATGAGCAGTTCTTC | CASGSLARADEQFF